This entry features one TCR beta chain sequence. Its matching antigen is unknown. The source of the sample is a study of shared clonotypes between healthy human individuals. Points from the study as a whole: When naive CD4 clonotypes were compared across several donors, about 4.9% were shared.

The method was immunoSEQ multiplex PCR; TCRdb's version includes in-frame clones alone and lacks a portion of them. The data contain some 2.1 million clones, 85% to 95% of them singletons. CD4+ cells yielded CD45RA+ naive and CD45RA-negative memory subsets. The CDR3 is 21 amino acids. Per germline, CDR1 ENHRY and CDR2 SYGVKD. V shed 4 bases and J 1 base; nucleotides not matched to a gene: 15. Sequencing used naive CD4+ T cells sorted from blood. Documented subset: CD45RA+ positively selected. The sequence came from a man in his late teens or twenties in good health. The chain links TRBV10-3 to TRBJ2-1; 14 bases line up with TRBD2. The CDR3 protein is CAISGLGTGGLAGVSYNEQFF. The DNA of the CDR3 is TGTGCCATCAGTGGACTTGGGACAGGGGGACTAGCGGGAGTTTCCTACAATGAGCAGTTCTTC.